The 8 T cell receptor beta chains presented below share a single source sample, sequenced in a study of human T cells and chemical hapten exposure. TCRdb re-derived calls from the RACE reads in MiXCR, one entry per CDR3 protein. The sample carries approximately 40,000 distinct CDR3 sequences, over 3% recorded once. Described time point: patch test 2, 6 weeks after DPC sensitization. Treatment defined: therapeutic diphenylcyclopropenone sensitization with weekly scalp DPC. Sample: whole blood, taken in connection with sensitization to the hapten diphenylcyclopropenone (DPC). The source is a man aged 35 to 55 with alopecia areata. Some clones in this sample may be carry-over from other donors' samples.

This clonotype was seen repeatedly, ten times or more. This chain connects TRBV29-1 to TRBJ2-2, with TRBD1 matching 11 bases. Trimming took 8 bases from V and 5 from J; bases not matched to a gene: 7. Per germline, CDR1 SQVTM and CDR2 ANQGSEA. The CDR3 has 14 amino acids. CDR3 nucleotide sequence: TGCAGCACCCCCGGACAGGGGGCAACCGGGGAGCTGTTTTTT. It yields the protein CSTPGQGATGELFF.

This clonotype was seen at least ten times. The chain joins TRBV3-1 to TRBJ2-5; D is unresolved. Germline V gives CDR1 LGHDT, CDR2 YNNKEL (reference sequence). Deletions cut 1 base from V and 2 bases from J, with 5 bases between. The CDR3 is made up of 13 amino acids. The CDR3 DNA reads as TGTGCCAGCAGCCAAGGCAGGCAAGAGACCCAGTACTTC. Residues: CASSQGRQETQYF.

This clonotype came up many times. The rearrangement joins TRBV4-3 to TRBJ2-1, with a possible D match to TRBD2 (7 bases). V was shortened by 2 bases and J by 0 bases, with 17 bases between the two germline ends. Germline V gene data show CDR1 as LGHNA and CDR2 as YSLEER. This CDR3 spans 18 amino acids. CDR3 region: CASSQPAGGQLSYNEQFF. The CDR3 DNA is TGCGCCAGCAGCCAACCCGCCGGGGGGCAGCTCTCCTACAATGAGCAGTTCTTC.

This clonotype was seen repeatedly, ten times or more. This chain's CDR3 is CAISLGQGQETQYF. The CDR3 DNA follows: TGTGCCATCAGCTTGGGACAGGGGCAAGAGACCCAGTACTTC. J is TRBJ2-5 and V is TRBV10-3; 10 bases line up with TRBD1. CDR1 is ENHRY and CDR2 is SYGVKD in the germline V gene. V gave up 6 bases and J gave up 2 bases; unmatched junction bases: 3. The CDR3 has 14 residues.

This clonotype was detected ten times or more. The CDR3 protein is CASSFYAGATDTQYF. CDR3 DNA: TGTGCCAGCAGTTTTTACGCGGGAGCCACAGATACGCAGTATTTT. The rearrangement joins TRBV12-3 or TRBV12-4 to TRBJ2-3; 7 nucleotides align to TRBD2. V dropped 3 bases and J dropped 2; count of bases not matched to a gene: 5. The CDR3 contains 15 residues.

As concerns this clonotype: A much larger clone differs by one base, so this may be a read error. The rearrangement uses TRBV30 and TRBJ2-1, with TRBD2 matching 9 bases. This CDR3 region has 14 residues. Germline V gives CDR1 GTSNPN, CDR2 SVGIG (reference sequence). CDR3 sequence reads: CVWSGGLAVNEQFF. In DNA form, the CDR3 reads TGTGTCTGGAGCGGGGGGCTAGCAGTCAATGAGCAGTTCTTC.

This clonotype was seen ten or more times. This chain connects TRBV28 to TRBJ1-1; D is undetermined. Per the germline V gene, CDR1 is MDHEN and CDR2 is SYDVKM. The germline V and J ends were trimmed by 7 bases and 5 bases, with 14 bases remaining between them. The CDR3 is 13 residues long. CDR3 sequence reads: CASNILRYTEAFF. The CDR3 bases are TGTGCCAGCAACATTTTGCGGTATACTGAAGCTTTCTTT.

This clonotype came up many times. The rearrangement uses TRBV20-1 and TRBJ2-3, with 7 bases matching TRBD2. V lost 7 bases and J lost 2; bases outside the gene matches: 6. The CDR3 is made up of 13 amino acids. Germline V CDR1 and CDR2: DFQATT, SNEGSKA (reference sequence). The CDR3 DNA is TGCAGTGGCGGGAGTGCCTCCACAGATACGCAGTATTTT. It translates to CSGGSASTDTQYF.